This TCR beta chain originates from a study of T cells after yellow fever vaccination. TCRdb passed the 5' RACE reads through MiXCR, listing each CDR3 protein once. The sample consists of hundreds of thousands of distinct CDR3 sequences, under 25% of them appearing once. The J segment lost 3 bases and the V segment lost 3 bases, leaving 11 bases of the junction unmatched. This CDR3 has 18 amino acids. Per germline, CDR1 DFQATT and CDR2 SNEGSKA (reference sequence). The TCR sequence derives from a man aged 25 to 40 who received the YFV17D yellow fever vaccine. J is TRBJ2-1 and V is TRBV20-1; 13 bases are a match to TRBD2. Specimen: PBMCs, collected 15 days after the yellow fever booster vaccination. The CDR3 reads CSARGPRLAGGSYNEQFF. The CDR3, as DNA: TGCAGTGCTAGGGGCCCTCGACTAGCGGGAGGAAGCTACAATGAGCAGTTCTTC.